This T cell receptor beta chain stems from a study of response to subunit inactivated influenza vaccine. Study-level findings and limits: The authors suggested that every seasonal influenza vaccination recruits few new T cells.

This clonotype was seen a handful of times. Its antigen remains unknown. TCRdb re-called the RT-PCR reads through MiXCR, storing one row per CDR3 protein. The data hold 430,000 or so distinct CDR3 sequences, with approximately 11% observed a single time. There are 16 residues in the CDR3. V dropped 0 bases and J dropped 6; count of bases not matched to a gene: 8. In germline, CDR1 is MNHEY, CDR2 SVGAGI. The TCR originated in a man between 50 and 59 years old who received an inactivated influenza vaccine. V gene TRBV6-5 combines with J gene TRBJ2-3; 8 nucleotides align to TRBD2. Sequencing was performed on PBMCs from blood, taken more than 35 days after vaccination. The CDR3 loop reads CASSYSKREFTDTQYF. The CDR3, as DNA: TGTGCCAGCAGTTACTCTAAGCGGGAGTTCACGGATACGCAGTATTTT.